These T cell receptor beta chains were read from a single sample in a study of molecular identifiers for immune sequencing clone quantification. TCRdb analysed the PCR reads with MiXCR anew, one entry per CDR3 protein. Among approximately 97,000 distinct CDR3 sequences listed, less than 25% were seen once. The specimen was naive CD8+ T cells from blood, with Jurkat cell RNA spiked in. These receptors all stem from a human donor in good health. Some libraries in this study had Jurkat cell RNA spiked in. Both conserved end residues are part of each CDR3. Fields, in order: D gene, V gene, clone size, J gene, CDR3 protein, CDR3 DNA. D genes are given only for firm matches. Rows may omit the clone size; those that give it use once, few, many or a size class.

>NA|TRBV7-9|many|TRBJ1-4
CASSLETAGVEKLFF
TGTGCCAGCAGCTTAGAAACGGCAGGGGTTGAAAAACTGTTTTTT
>NA|TRBV20-1|many|TRBJ2-7
CSAAETLGGWEQYF
TGCAGTGCCGCCGAGACTCTCGGGGGCTGGGAGCAGTACTTC
>TRBD1|TRBV7-8|many|TRBJ2-1
CASSLVQGAYNEQFF
TGTGCCAGCAGCTTAGTTCAGGGGGCCTACAATGAGCAGTTCTTC
>TRBD1|TRBV13|many|TRBJ2-5
CASSLSDRGYETQYF
TGTGCCAGCAGCTTATCAGACAGGGGGTACGAGACCCAGTACTTC
>NA|TRBV12-3/TRBV12-4|NA|TRBJ1-4
CASSWGGRANEKLFF
TGTGCCAGCAGTTGGGGAGGGAGGGCTAATGAAAAACTGTTTTTT
>TRBD1|TRBV3-1|NA|TRBJ1-1
CASSQVPTGMANTEAFF
TGTGCCAGCAGCCAAGTCCCGACAGGGATGGCGAACACTGAAGCTTTCTTT
>NA|TRBV9|NA|TRBJ2-5
CASSVAGTGETQYF
TGTGCCAGCAGCGTCGCCGGGACTGGTGAGACCCAGTACTTC
>TRBD2|TRBV7-9|NA|TRBJ2-1
CASSLSTSGWYNEQFF
TGTGCCAGCAGCTTATCGACTAGCGGTTGGTACAATGAGCAGTTCTTC
>NA|TRBV6-6|many|TRBJ2-7
CASSSFPGDEQYF
TGTGCCAGCAGTTCATTCCCAGGGGACGAGCAGTACTTC
>NA|TRBV5-8|many|TRBJ2-4
CASSPYRGTNIQYF
TGTGCCAGCAGCCCCTACCGGGGTACAAACATTCAGTACTTC
>NA|TRBV20-1|many|TRBJ1-5
CSAGMEGFQPQHF
TGCAGTGCGGGGATGGAGGGATTTCAGCCCCAGCATTTT
>TRBD2|TRBV20-1|few|TRBJ2-1
CSARGLAGEYNEQFF
TGCAGTGCTCGAGGACTAGCGGGAGAATACAATGAGCAGTTCTTC
>NA|TRBV12-3/TRBV12-4|many|TRBJ2-1
CASSFPGDEQFF
TGTGCCAGCAGTTTCCCCGGGGATGAGCAGTTCTTC
>NA|TRBV9|many|TRBJ1-1
CASSANRDTQNTEAFF
TGTGCCAGCAGCGCAAACCGGGACACCCAGAACACTGAAGCTTTCTTT
>TRBD2|TRBV3-1|many|TRBJ2-5
CASSHILAGARETQYF
TGTGCCAGCAGCCATATACTAGCGGGGGCTCGAGAGACCCAGTACTTC
>TRBD1|TRBV24-1|many|TRBJ2-3
CATSERQGYTDTQYF
TGTGCCACCAGTGAACGACAGGGCTACACAGATACGCAGTATTTT
>TRBD1|TRBV20-1|NA|TRBJ2-2
CSARTPGQNTGDLFF
TGCAGTGCTAGAACCCCGGGACAGAACACCGGGGACCTGTTTTTT
>TRBD2|TRBV6-1|many|TRBJ2-5
CASSEVLADQETQYF
TGTGCCAGCAGTGAAGTACTAGCGGATCAAGAGACCCAGTACTTC
>TRBD1|TRBV11-3|few|TRBJ2-3
CASSFRQGAIRTSTDTQYF
TGTGCCAGCAGCTTTAGACAGGGGGCGATCCGAACAAGCACAGATACGCAGTATTTT
>NA|TRBV2|once|TRBJ2-5
CASSEVPGGKETQCF
TGTGCCAGCAGTGAGGTACCAGGGGGGAAAGAGACCCAGTGCTTC
>TRBD2|TRBV7-2|many|TRBJ2-1
CASIQGPTSGADEQFF
TGTGCCAGCATCCAAGGACCCACTAGCGGGGCAGATGAGCAGTTCTTC
>TRBD2|TRBV7-6|NA|TRBJ2-7
CASRNTGTSGSPEQYF
TGTGCCAGCAGAAATACCGGGACTAGCGGGAGCCCCGAGCAGTACTTC
>TRBD2|TRBV6-2/TRBV6-3|NA|TRBJ2-1
CASSYSPAGPRGLIVLDEQFF
TGTGCCAGCAGTTACTCCCCCGCCGGACCTCGGGGACTAATAGTTTTAGATGAGCAGTTCTTC
>NA|TRBV19|many|TRBJ2-3
CASREGGTDTQYF
TGTGCCAGTAGGGAGGGGGGCACAGATACGCAGTATTTT
>NA|TRBV27|few|TRBJ2-5
CASSLSESQYF
TGTGCCAGCAGTTTGTCAGAGAGCCAGTACTTC
>NA|TRBV12-3/TRBV12-4|many|TRBJ1-5
CASSPGGGSNQPQHF
TGTGCCAGCAGCCCCGGGGGGGGGAGCAATCAGCCCCAGCATTTT
>NA|TRBV7-9|many|TRBJ1-4
CASSLSRGAGSNEKLFF
TGTGCCAGCAGCTTATCTCGTGGGGCAGGCTCTAATGAAAAACTGTTTTTT
>NA|TRBV4-2|many|TRBJ2-7
CASSQTLDEVGEQYF
TGTGCCAGCAGCCAAACCTTGGACGAGGTGGGCGAGCAGTACTTC
>TRBD1|TRBV6-2/TRBV6-3|many|TRBJ1-1
CASRAGQGGTEAFF
TGTGCCAGCAGAGCCGGACAGGGAGGAACTGAAGCTTTCTTT
>NA|TRBV7-8|many|TRBJ1-6
CASSLKSLTFNSPLHF
TGTGCCAGCAGCTTAAAGTCGCTGACCTTTAATTCACCCCTCCACTTT
>NA|TRBV5-4|many|TRBJ2-5
CASNDEGRPQETQYF
TGTGCCAGCAACGATGAGGGACGGCCTCAAGAGACCCAGTACTTC
>NA|TRBV20-1|many|TRBJ2-7
CSARQVRVAARSYEQYF
TGCAGTGCCAGACAGGTCCGAGTGGCCGCCCGCTCCTACGAGCAGTACTTC
>NA|TRBV12-3/TRBV12-4|many|TRBJ2-2
CASSHRVDGELFF
TGTGCCAGCAGTCACAGGGTTGACGGGGAGCTGTTTTTT
>NA|TRBV7-8|many|TRBJ2-1
CASSSPGKGPNEQFF
TGTGCCAGCAGCTCCCCAGGGAAAGGGCCCAATGAGCAGTTCTTC
>TRBD2|TRBV20-1|many|TRBJ2-3
CSARDTSGGLGTQYF
TGCAGTGCTAGAGATACTAGCGGGGGGCTGGGTACGCAGTATTTT
>TRBD1|TRBV7-9|many|TRBJ1-2
CASSLEVPGTGQGYTF
TGTGCCAGCAGCTTAGAAGTCCCCGGGACAGGGCAGGGCTACACCTTC
>NA|TRBV5-1|many|TRBJ2-3
CASSYGLERSTDTQYF
TGCGCCAGCAGCTACGGACTGGAACGGAGCACAGATACGCAGTATTTT
>NA|TRBV29-1|many|TRBJ1-2
CSVPGGGYGYTF
TGCAGCGTCCCCGGCGGTGGGTACGGCTACACCTTC
>NA|TRBV6-2/TRBV6-3|many|TRBJ1-1
CASSYGLDTEAFF
TGTGCCAGCAGTTACGGTCTGGACACTGAAGCTTTCTTT